Sequencing of this TCR beta chain was carried out in a study of blood T cell repertoires in COVID-19. Study in general: T cells, B-cell-depleted T cells, or PBMCs provided the cDNA or gDNA that served as material.

Grouping used clinical history reported by participants in a survey and questionnaire. How the authors handled the data: How many nucleated cells were present was estimated from reference gene primer amplification. Data came from immunoSEQ multiplex PCR; TCRdb stores just in-frame clones and leaves some out. V, J and clone size are those of that table, while D and trimming were read from the DNA. The table records 360,000 or so clones, less than 90% of them present only once. The sequence came from a woman in her 30s who had recovered from COVID-19. Specimen: PBMCs or T cells enriched from blood (not recorded which).

The CDR3 protein is CASRIAGASTDTQYF. In DNA form, the CDR3 reads TGTGCCAGCAGAATAGCGGGAGCTAGCACAGATACGCAGTATTTT. The genes are TRBV6-5 and TRBJ2-3; 9 bases map to TRBD2. The CDR3 sequence is 15 residues long. Germline trimming cut 6 bases from V and 0 bases from J; bases unmatched to any gene: 4. Germline V CDR1 and CDR2: MNHEY, SVGAGI.